Following are 15 T cell receptor beta chains from one sample sequenced in a study of shared clonotypes between healthy human individuals. Clones were sequenced by immunoSEQ multiplex PCR, and TCRdb holds only the in-frame ones, with some missing. The repertoire holds some 530,000 clones, with around 73% as singletons. Sequencing was performed on PBMCs. All receptors come from a woman between 40 and 55 years old in good health. Some clones in this sample may be carry-over from other donors' samples.

The chain carries TRBV18 and TRBJ2-5; 9 bases are shared with TRBD1. The last part of the DNA fits TRBJ2-7 better; the J call may be wrong. Germline CDR1 KGHSH, CDR2 LQKENI. The CDR3 spans 13 residues. The CDR3 protein is CASSRDRESEQYF. The DNA for the CDR3 is TGTGCCAGCTCACGGGACAGGGAAAGCGAGCAGTACTTC.

The genes are TRBV27 and TRBJ1-2, with TRBD1 as a possible D gene (5 bases). V was trimmed by 8 bases and J by 4 bases, leaving 20 bases between them. The germline V gene has CDR1 MNHEY and CDR2 SMNVEV (reference sequence). The CDR3 loop spans 15 amino acids. The CDR3 spells CASLGWGKRLYGYTF. CDR3 DNA: TGTGCCAGCTTGGGTTGGGGCAAGCGCCTCTATGGCTACACCTTC.

With respect to this clone: The sample carries other DNA sequences with the same CDR3. The chain links TRBV7-6 to TRBJ2-7, with 8 bases lining up with TRBD1. The CDR3 contains 14 residues. Losses at the gene ends were 4 bases for V and 3 bases for J; bases not matched to a gene: 5. CDR1 and CDR2 (germline): SGHVS, FNYEAQ. DNA for the CDR3: TGTGCCAGCAGCTCAGGGACAGGAGACTACGAGCAGTACTTC. It yields the protein CASSSGTGDYEQYF. The full variable domain, completed using reference TRBV7-6 and TRBJ2-7, is GAGVSQSPRYKVTKRGQDVALRCDPISGHVSLYWYRQALGQGPEFLTYFNYEAQQDKSGLPNDRFSAERPEGSISTLTIQRTEQRDSAMYRCASSSGTGDYEQYFGPGTRLTVT.

V gene TRBV4-1 combines with J gene TRBJ2-5; 13 nucleotides agree with TRBD2. Germline V gene data show CDR1 as MGHRA and CDR2 as YSYEKL. Trimming took 4 bases from V and 4 from J; bases not matched to a gene: 15. CDR3 length equals 19 residues. In nucleotides, the CDR3 is TGCGCCAGCAGCCGCCTACGTTCTGGACTAGCGGGAGAAGGAGAGACCCAGTACTTC. It is translated as CASSRLRSGLAGEGETQYF.

The chain employs TRBV7-8 and TRBJ2-7; 8 positions match TRBD2. Per germline, CDR1 SGHVS and CDR2 FQNEAQ. V lost 5 bases, J lost 2 bases, and 5 bases stayed unmatched. The CDR3 spans 14 residues. CDR3 in amino acids: CASSPRGGAYEQYF. The CDR3 nucleotides are TGTGCCAGCAGCCCCCGGGGGGGCGCCTACGAGCAGTACTTC.

This clone was seen more than once but under ten times. V is TRBV5-4 and J is TRBJ2-3; D might be TRBD2 (6 bases). V lost 4 bases to trimming and J lost 2 bases, with 14 bases between them. This CDR3 is built from 15 residues. Germline loops: CDR1 SGHNT, CDR2 YYREEE (reference sequence). In DNA, the CDR3 is TGTGCCAGCAGCGGTGTTTTGCGGGACACAGATACGCAGTATTTT. Translated: CASSGVLRDTDTQYF.

This clone was picked up a small number of times. The chain couples TRBV4-3 to TRBJ1-2; D uncertain. The CDR3 length is 16 residues. From germline, CDR1 is LGHNA and CDR2 YSLEER. V dropped 1 base and J dropped 2 bases, with 14 bases sitting between them. Here the CDR3 reads CASSQGVGRGNYGYTF. CDR3 sequence (DNA): TGCGCCAGCAGCCAAGGGGTGGGCCGTGGAAACTATGGCTACACCTTC.

The V call is TRBV10-3, the J call TRBJ2-7; 7 bases match TRBD1. The CDR3 is 13 amino acids. Looked up from germline, CDR1 is ENHRY and CDR2 is SYGVKD. V gave up 7 bases and J gave up 7 bases; unmatched junction bases: 10. CDR3 protein: CAITGTVGGEQYF. CDR3 coding DNA: TGTGCCATCACAGGGACAGTGGGTGGGGAGCAGTACTTC.

The rearrangement links TRBV7-8 to TRBJ2-1; TRBD2 agrees at 9 bases. Germline V gives CDR1 SGHVS, CDR2 FQNEAQ. This CDR3 is built from 16 residues. Trimming removed 2 bases from V and 0 bases from J; junction bases left unmatched: 2. CDR3 sequence: CASSLRGRASYNEQFF. DNA of the CDR3: TGTGCCAGCAGCTTACGCGGGAGGGCCTCCTACAATGAGCAGTTCTTC. The variable domain in full, with the rest retrieved from reference TRBV7-8 and TRBJ2-1, is GAGVSQSPRYKVAKRGQDVALRCDPISGHVSLFWYQQALGQGPEFLTYFQNEAQLDKSGLPSDRFFAERPEGSVSTLKIQRTQQEDSAVYLCASSLRGRASYNEQFFGPGTRLTVL.

The chain carries TRBV11-3 and TRBJ2-1, with D possibly matching TRBD1 (5 bases). V lost 4 bases and J lost 0, with 7 bases in between. Germline CDR1 is SGHNT and CDR2 is YENEEA. There are 14 residues in the CDR3. This CDR3 reads CASSYDSSYNEQFF. In nucleotides, the CDR3 is TGTGCCAGCAGCTATGACAGCTCCTACAATGAGCAGTTCTTC. The whole variable domain, filled in from reference TRBV11-3 and TRBJ2-1, reads EAGVVQSPRYKIIEKKQPVAFWCNPISGHNTLYWYLQNLGQGPELLIRYENEEAVDDSQLPKDRFSAERLKGVDSTLKIQPAELGDSAVYLCASSYDSSYNEQFFGPGTRLTVL.

The rearrangement uses TRBV4-1 and TRBJ2-7; 7 positions match TRBD2. J was trimmed by 2 bases and V by 6 bases; bases with no gene match: 7. CDR1 and CDR2 (germline): MGHRA, YSYEKL. This CDR3 has 14 residues. CDR3 sequence (DNA): TGCGCCAGCAGGGAGCGGGGATGGGCCTACGAGCAGTACTTC. Residues: CASRERGWAYEQYF.

The chain recombines TRBV29-1 with TRBJ1-4; 11 bases fit TRBD1. The V gene's germline CDR1 is SQVTM and CDR2 ANQGSEA. CDR3 length equals 13 residues. The trim removed 6 bases at V and 7 bases at J, leaving 4 bases unmatched. DNA for the CDR3: TGCAGCGTCGCGGACAGGGGGCGTGAAAAACTGTTTTTT. This codes for CSVADRGREKLFF.

The rearrangement uses TRBV7-2 and TRBJ2-2; 10 bases align to TRBD1. Germline-derived CDR1 and CDR2 are SGHTA and FQGNSA. The CDR3 totals 15 residues. The V gene end was trimmed by 5 bases and the J gene end by 5 bases; junction bases not matched to a gene: 5. This CDR3 reads CASSADRGDTGELFF. CDR3 sequence (DNA): TGTGCCAGCAGCGCGGACAGGGGGGATACCGGGGAGCTGTTTTTT.

The chain carries TRBV5-1 and TRBJ2-3; 9 nucleotides agree with TRBD2. The CDR3 has 16 residues. Trimming took 5 bases from V and 3 from J; bases not matched to a gene: 10. Per the germline V gene, CDR1 is SGHRS and CDR2 is YFSETQ. The CDR3 DNA sequence: TGCGCCAGCAGACACGAAATAGCGGGAGTAACAGATACGCAGTATTTT. It translates to CASRHEIAGVTDTQYF.

The rearrangement uses TRBV11-2 and TRBJ2-5; D unclear. Trimming stripped 1 base from V and 7 bases from J, with 16 bases between. CDR1 SGHAT and CDR2 FQNNGV come from the germline V gene. The CDR3 sequence is 15 residues long. The CDR3 DNA sequence: TGTGCCAGCAGCTTAGGATCGGAAGGGCACGCGACCCAGTACTTC. Translating gives CASSLGSEGHATQYF.